This note documents a single T cell receptor (beta chain) sequence. The data stem from a study of PD-L1 blockade in urothelial cancer. Germline CDR1 reads SGHRS; CDR2 reads YFSETQ. V lost 2 bases to trimming and J lost 5 bases, with 14 bases between them. The CDR3 is 15 amino acids. Sample time point: pretreatment peripheral blood. The data were produced by immunoSEQ multiplex PCR, yet TCRdb's version contains in-frame clones alone and is incomplete. The profile shows tens of thousands of clones, 85% to 90% of them singletons. This receptor was identified in a man aged 60-69 years with urothelial cancer. The specimen comprised PBMCs, sampled around atezolizumab (anti-PD-L1) treatment. The V call is TRBV5-1, the J call TRBJ2-1, with unresolved D. The CDR3 DNA is TGCGCCAGCAGCTTTCGAGGCCAAGTAGACAATGAGCAGTTCTTC. Encoded protein: CASSFRGQVDNEQFF.